This entry concerns a single T cell receptor (beta chain). The data originate from a study of blood T cells in healthy people across ages. A second PCR of 7 to 11 cycles used a sample-barcoded 5' primer and a J-beta primer mix. TCRdb re-called the 5' RACE reads through MiXCR, storing one row per CDR3 protein. The table records 750,000 to 950,000 distinct CDR3 sequences, roughly 25% of them present only once. Germline loops: CDR1 SEHNR, CDR2 FQNEAQ (reference sequence). V lost 5 bases to trimming and J lost 1 base, with 16 bases between them. This CDR3 region has 16 residues. These data were also filed under a second study, of T cells of mothers and their children.

Sequencing was done on a sample of blood. The sequence was collected from a boy younger than 18 in good health. This chain joins TRBV7-9 and TRBJ2-3; a weak D match, TRBD2 (6 bases). CDR3 nucleotide sequence: TGTGCCAGCAGCCGCCGACTAGGGTCTGGCACAGATACGCAGTATTTT. Translated: CASSRRLGSGTDTQYF.